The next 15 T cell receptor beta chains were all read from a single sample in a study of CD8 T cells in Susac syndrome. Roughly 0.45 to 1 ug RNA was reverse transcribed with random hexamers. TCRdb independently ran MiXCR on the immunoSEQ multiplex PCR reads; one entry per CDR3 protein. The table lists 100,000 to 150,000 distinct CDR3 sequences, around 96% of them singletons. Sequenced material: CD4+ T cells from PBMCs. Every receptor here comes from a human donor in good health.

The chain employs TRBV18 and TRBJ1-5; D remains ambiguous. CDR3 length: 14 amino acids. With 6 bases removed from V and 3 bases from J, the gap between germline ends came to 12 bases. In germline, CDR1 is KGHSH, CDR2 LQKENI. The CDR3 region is CASSQGNVNQPQHF. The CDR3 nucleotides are TGTGCCAGCTCCCAAGGGAACGTCAATCAGCCCCAGCATTTT. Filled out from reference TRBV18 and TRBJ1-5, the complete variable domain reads NAGVMQNPRHLVRRRGQEARLRCSPMKGHSHVYWYRQLPEEGLKFMVYLQKENIIDESGMPKERFSAEFPKEGPSILRIQQVVRGDSAAYFCASSQGNVNQPQHFGDGTRLSIL.

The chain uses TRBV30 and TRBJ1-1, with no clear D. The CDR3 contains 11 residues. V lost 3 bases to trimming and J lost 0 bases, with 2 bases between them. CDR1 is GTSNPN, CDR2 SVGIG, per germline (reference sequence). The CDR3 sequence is CAWRLNTEAFF. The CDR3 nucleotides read TGTGCCTGGAGGCTGAACACTGAAGCTTTCTTT.

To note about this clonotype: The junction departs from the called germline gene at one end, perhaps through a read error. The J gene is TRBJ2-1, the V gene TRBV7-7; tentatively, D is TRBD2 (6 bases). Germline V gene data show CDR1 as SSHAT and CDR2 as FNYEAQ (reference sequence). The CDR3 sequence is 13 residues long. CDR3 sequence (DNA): TGTGCTAGCAGCTTAACCCTCCTAGCGGAGCAGTTCTTC. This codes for CASSLTLLAEQFF.

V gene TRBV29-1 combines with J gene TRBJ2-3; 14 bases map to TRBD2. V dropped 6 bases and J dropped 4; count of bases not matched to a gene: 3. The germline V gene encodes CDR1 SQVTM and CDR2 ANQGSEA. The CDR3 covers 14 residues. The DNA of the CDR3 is TGCAGCGTGAGGACTAGCGGGAGGCCAGATACGCAGTATTTT. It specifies CSVRTSGRPDTQYF.

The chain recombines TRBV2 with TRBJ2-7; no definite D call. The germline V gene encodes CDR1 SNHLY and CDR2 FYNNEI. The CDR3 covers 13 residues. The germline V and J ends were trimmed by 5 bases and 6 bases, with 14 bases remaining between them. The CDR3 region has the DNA TGTGCCAGCAGTCTGACAAGGGCCCCCGAGCAGTACTTC. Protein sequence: CASSLTRAPEQYF.

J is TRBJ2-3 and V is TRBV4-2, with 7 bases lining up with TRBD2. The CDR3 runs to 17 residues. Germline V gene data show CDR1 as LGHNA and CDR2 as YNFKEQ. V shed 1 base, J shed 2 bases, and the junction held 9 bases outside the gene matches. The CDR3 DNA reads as TGTGCCAGCAGCCAAGCTTTGACTAGCTATGCCACAGATACGCAGTATTTT. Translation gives CASSQALTSYATDTQYF.

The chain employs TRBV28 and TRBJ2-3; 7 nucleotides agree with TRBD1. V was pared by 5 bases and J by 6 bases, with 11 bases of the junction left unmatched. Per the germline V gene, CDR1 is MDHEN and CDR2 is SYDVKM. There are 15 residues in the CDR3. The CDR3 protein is CASSPTGAGSDTQYF. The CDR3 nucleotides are TGTGCCAGCAGTCCAACAGGGGCCGGGTCGGATACGCAGTATTTT.

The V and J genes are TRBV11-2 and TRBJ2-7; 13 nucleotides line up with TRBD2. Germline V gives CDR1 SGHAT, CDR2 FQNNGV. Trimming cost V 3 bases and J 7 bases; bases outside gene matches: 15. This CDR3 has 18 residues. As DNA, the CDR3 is TGTGCCAGCAGCTTCAGACCCTCCGGGACTAGCGGGACCGGTGAGCAGTACTTC. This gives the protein CASSFRPSGTSGTGEQYF.

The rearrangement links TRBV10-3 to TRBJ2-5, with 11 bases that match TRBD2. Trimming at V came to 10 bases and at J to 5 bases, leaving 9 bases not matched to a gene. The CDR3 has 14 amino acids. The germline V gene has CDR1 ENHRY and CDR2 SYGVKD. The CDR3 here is CATATSGSRETQYF. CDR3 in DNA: TGTGCCACCGCTACTAGCGGGAGTCGGGAGACCCAGTACTTC.

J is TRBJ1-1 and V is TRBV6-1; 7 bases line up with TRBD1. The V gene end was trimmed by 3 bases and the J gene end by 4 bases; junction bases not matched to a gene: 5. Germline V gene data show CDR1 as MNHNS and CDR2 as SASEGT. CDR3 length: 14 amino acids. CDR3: CASSETGRGTEAFF. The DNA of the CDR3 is TGTGCCAGCAGTGAGACAGGGCGAGGCACTGAAGCTTTCTTT.

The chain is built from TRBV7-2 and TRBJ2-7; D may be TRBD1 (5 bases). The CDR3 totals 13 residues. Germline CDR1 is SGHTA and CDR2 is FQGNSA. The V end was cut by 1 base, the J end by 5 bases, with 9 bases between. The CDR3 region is CASSLVRVNEQYF. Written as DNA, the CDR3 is TGTGCCAGCAGCTTAGTCAGGGTCAACGAGCAGTACTTC.

The CDR3 nucleotides are TGTGCCAGCAGTGATTCGTTCTACGAGCAGTACTTC. Translated: CASSDSFYEQYF. The chain employs TRBV25-1 and TRBJ2-7; D is unclear. Deletions cut 3 bases from V and 3 bases from J, with 6 bases between. In germline, CDR1 is MGHDK, CDR2 SYGVNS. The CDR3 extends over 12 amino acids.

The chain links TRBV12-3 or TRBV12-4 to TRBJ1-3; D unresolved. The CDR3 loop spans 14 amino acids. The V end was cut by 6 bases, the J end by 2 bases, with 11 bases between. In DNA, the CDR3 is TGTGCCAGCAGGTCGGACGGGGCTGGAAACACCATATATTTT. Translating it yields CASRSDGAGNTIYF.

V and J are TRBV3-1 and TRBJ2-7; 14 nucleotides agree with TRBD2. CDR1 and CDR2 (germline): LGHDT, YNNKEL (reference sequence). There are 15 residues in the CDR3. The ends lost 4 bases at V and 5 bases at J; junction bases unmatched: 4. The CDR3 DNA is TGTGCCAGCAGCCGACTAGCGGGAGGGCCCGACGAGCAGTACTTC. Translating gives CASSRLAGGPDEQYF.

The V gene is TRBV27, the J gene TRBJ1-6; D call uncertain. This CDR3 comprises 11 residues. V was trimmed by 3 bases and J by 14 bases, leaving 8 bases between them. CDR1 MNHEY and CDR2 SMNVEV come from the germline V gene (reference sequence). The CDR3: CASSFDPTLHF. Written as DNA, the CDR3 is TGTGCCAGCAGTTTTGATCCCACCCTCCACTTT.